A single sample gave rise to the 11 T cell receptor beta chains below, sequenced in a study of neurological immune-mediated disorders. TCRdb re-derived calls from the 5' RACE reads in MiXCR, one entry per CDR3 protein. The table lists 50,000 or so distinct CDR3 sequences, approximately 3.6% of them singletons, with approximately 7.1% in the top ten. Sequencing used PBMCs. These receptor sequences come from a woman between 55 and 75 years old with multiple sclerosis.

In this sample, this clonotype turned up a few times. A much larger clone sits a single nucleotide away, making a read error possible. The chain links TRBV28 to TRBJ2-1; D uncertain. CDR1 is MDHEN, CDR2 SYDVKM, per germline. CDR3 size: 12 residues. V gave up 2 bases and J gave up 15 bases, with 14 bases separating them. The CDR3 reads CASSLRSRRMFF. The CDR3 region has the DNA TGTGCCAGCAGTTTAAGGTCTAGACGAATGTTCTTC.

This clonotype was seen at least ten times. The chain employs TRBV15 and TRBJ2-3; possibly TRBD2 for D (5 bases). V was trimmed by 1 base and J by 3 bases, leaving 8 bases between them. Germline assignment: CDR1 LNHNV and CDR2 YYDKDF (reference sequence). The CDR3 extends over 14 amino acids. CDR3: CATSRGTLTDTQYF. CDR3 nucleotides: TGTGCCACCAGCAGAGGGACTCTAACAGATACGCAGTATTTT.

This clonotype was found many times. The V call is TRBV12-3 or TRBV12-4, the J call TRBJ2-1; TRBD2 agrees at 7 bases. This CDR3 comprises 15 residues. V was clipped by 6 bases and J by 4 bases; unmatched bases: 9. The CDR3 sequence: CASSHSWGGYNEQFF. For the CDR3, the DNA is TGTGCCAGCAGCCACTCATGGGGGGGATACAATGAGCAGTTCTTC.

This clonotype was recorded many times. The chain joins TRBV19 to TRBJ2-7; D call uncertain. CDR1 and CDR2 (germline): LNHDA, SQIVND (reference sequence). V was pared by 4 bases and J by 3 bases, with 10 bases between. This CDR3 comprises 13 residues. CDR3: CASSNRGNYEQYF. The DNA of the CDR3 is TGTGCCAGTAGTAACCGAGGAAACTACGAGCAGTACTTC.

This clonotype was picked up many times. The chain recombines TRBV18 with TRBJ1-1; 10 bases are a match to TRBD1. V lost 3 bases and J lost 6; bases outside the gene matches: 13. The CDR3 extends over 17 amino acids. Germline-derived CDR1 and CDR2 are KGHSH and LQKENI. This CDR3 is CASSPGRRGQGFAEAFF. In nucleotides, the CDR3 is TGTGCCAGCTCACCCGGGAGGCGGGGACAGGGGTTCGCTGAAGCTTTCTTT.

This clonotype has ten or more counts. The V and J genes are TRBV7-8 and TRBJ2-3; 15 bases are shared with TRBD2. The CDR3 is 17 amino acids. Per the germline V gene, CDR1 is SGHVS and CDR2 is FQNEAQ. Losses at the gene ends were 6 bases for V and 3 bases for J; bases not matched to a gene: 7. Here the CDR3 DNA reads TGTGCCAGCAGTCCGGGACTAGCGGGGGGCCATACAGATACGCAGTATTTT. Amino acids: CASSPGLAGGHTDTQYF.

This clonotype was observed many times. The chain employs TRBV7-3 and TRBJ1-1; D remains unclear. V lost 2 bases to trimming and J lost 1 base, with 8 bases between them. CDR3 length: 14 amino acids. Germline V gene lookup returns CDR1 SGHTA and CDR2 FQGTGA. CDR3 sequence: CASSLGTGNTEAFF. The CDR3 nucleotides are TGTGCCAGCAGCTTAGGAACTGGGAACACTGAAGCTTTCTTT.

This clonotype was seen at least ten times. The chain links TRBV5-1 to TRBJ1-5, with D perhaps matching TRBD1 (5 bases). The CDR3 runs to 14 residues. Trimming removed 4 bases from V and 1 base from J, with 9 bases in between. Germline loops: CDR1 SGHRS, CDR2 YFSETQ. The CDR3 bases are TGCGCCAGCAGCCCTACAGGAAGCAATCAGCCCCAGCATTTT. Its translation: CASSPTGSNQPQHF.

In this sample, this clonotype turned up many times. The V call is TRBV20-1, the J call TRBJ2-1; D remains unclear. The V end lost 0 bases, the J end lost 5 bases, and 14 bases lay between the germline ends. This CDR3 contains 15 residues. Germline V gene lookup returns CDR1 DFQATT and CDR2 SNEGSKA (reference sequence). The DNA for the CDR3 is TGCAGTGCTAGAGACTTGGCCCCCGGCCACAATGAGCAGTTCTTC. It yields the protein CSARDLAPGHNEQFF.

In this sample, this clonotype turned up many times. This chain connects TRBV20-1 to TRBJ2-1, with 11 bases that match TRBD2. V lost 3 bases and J lost 4; bases outside the gene matches: 5. The CDR3 covers 15 residues. CDR1 is DFQATT, CDR2 SNEGSKA, per germline (reference sequence). The CDR3 DNA follows: TGCAGTGCTAGTAAACTAGCGGGGGTGTACAATGAGCAGTTCTTC. It encodes CSASKLAGVYNEQFF.

This clonotype was recorded many times. The V and J genes are TRBV27 and TRBJ2-3; the D gene is possibly TRBD2 (5 bases). The CDR3 has 18 residues. Trimming removed 1 base at V and 2 bases at J, with 19 bases between. Germline lookup yields CDR1 MNHEY and CDR2 SMNVEV (reference sequence). CDR3 in DNA: TGTGCCAGCAGTTTATATTTCGGCGGCCGGGGATTCACAGATACGCAGTATTTT. Protein: CASSLYFGGRGFTDTQYF.